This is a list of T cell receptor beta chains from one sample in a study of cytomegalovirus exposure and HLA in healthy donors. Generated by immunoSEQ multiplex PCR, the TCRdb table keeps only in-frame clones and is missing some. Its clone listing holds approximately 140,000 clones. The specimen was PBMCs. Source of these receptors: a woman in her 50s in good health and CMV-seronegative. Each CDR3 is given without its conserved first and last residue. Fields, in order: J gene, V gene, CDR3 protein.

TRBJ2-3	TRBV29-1	SAAIADTQY
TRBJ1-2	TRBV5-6	ASSVSGYT
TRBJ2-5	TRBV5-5	ASSPNRASQETQY
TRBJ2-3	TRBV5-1	ASSFRPGTQY
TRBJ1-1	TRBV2	ASSQDSNTEAF
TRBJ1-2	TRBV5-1	ASSRGTGDYGYT
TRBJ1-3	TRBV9	ASSSRQGVSSGNTIY
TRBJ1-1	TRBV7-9	ASSLAGTGGAF
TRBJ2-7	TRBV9	ASSVDDSAESYEQY
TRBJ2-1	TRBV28	ASSLYKNEQF
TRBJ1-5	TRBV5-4	ASSSDKAGQPQH
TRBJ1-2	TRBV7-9	ASSTTGGFGYT
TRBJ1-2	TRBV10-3	AISLTGLDYGYT
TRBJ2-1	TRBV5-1	ASSLGSGMNEQF
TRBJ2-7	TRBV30	AWLPTGVTYEQY
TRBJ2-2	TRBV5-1	ASSLDGRAPGELF
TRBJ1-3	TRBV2	ASSEAIRGPGNTIY
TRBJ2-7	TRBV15	ATSKGTGGDEQY
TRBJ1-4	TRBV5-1	ASSFGTGSREKLF
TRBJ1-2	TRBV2	ASSEGQGPSRCT
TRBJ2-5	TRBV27	ASSRRESGETQY
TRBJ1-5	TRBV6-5	ASSLGQGGNQPQH
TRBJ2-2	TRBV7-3	ASSNTSGRGYTGELF
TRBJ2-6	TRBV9	ASSVADRDYTRANVLT
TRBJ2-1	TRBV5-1	ASSLGSRESQF
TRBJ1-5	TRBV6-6	ASSYGQASQPQH
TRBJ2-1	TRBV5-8	ASSTLEGQKQF
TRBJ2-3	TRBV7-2	ASSLERTLESQY
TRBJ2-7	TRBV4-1	ASSQPGQGSYEQY
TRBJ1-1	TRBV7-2	ASSFQLAGATTEAF
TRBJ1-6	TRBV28	ASSFDSSPLH
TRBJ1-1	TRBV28	ASTSGGLHTEAF
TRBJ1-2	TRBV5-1	ASSLEGRQNYGYT
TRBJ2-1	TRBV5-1	ASSLLPGTSGRNEQF
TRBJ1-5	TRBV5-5	ASSAETGQGSRQPQH
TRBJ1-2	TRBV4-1	ASSQDPPGGYYGYT
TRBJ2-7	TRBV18	ASSRRSGGAYEQY
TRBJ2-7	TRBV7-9	ASSLVGQSSSTEQY
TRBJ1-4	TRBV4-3	ASSQDSPAGVAEKLF
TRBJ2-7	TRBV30	AWRQGSYEQY
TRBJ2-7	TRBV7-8	ASSLAIAGVYEQY
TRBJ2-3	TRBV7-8	ASSEQDTQY
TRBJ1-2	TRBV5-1	ASSLAGQGGYGYT
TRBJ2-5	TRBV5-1	ASSLLGGLEETQY
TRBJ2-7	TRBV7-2	ATGRGQGLGEQY
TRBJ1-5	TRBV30	AWSVGGSNQPQH
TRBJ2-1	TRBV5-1	ASSSSRDWSVSEQF
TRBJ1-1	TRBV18	ASSPVRGNTEAF
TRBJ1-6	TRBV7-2	ASSPGVGYNSPLH
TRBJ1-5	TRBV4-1	ASSPRGGVSNQPQH
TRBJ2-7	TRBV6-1	ASSENAGDYEQY
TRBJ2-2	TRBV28	ASKGTGVTGELF
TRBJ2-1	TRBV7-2	ASSLSHSNEQF
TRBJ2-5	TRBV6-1	ASWTSGGRGETQY
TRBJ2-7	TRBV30	AWSPGQGFSYEQY